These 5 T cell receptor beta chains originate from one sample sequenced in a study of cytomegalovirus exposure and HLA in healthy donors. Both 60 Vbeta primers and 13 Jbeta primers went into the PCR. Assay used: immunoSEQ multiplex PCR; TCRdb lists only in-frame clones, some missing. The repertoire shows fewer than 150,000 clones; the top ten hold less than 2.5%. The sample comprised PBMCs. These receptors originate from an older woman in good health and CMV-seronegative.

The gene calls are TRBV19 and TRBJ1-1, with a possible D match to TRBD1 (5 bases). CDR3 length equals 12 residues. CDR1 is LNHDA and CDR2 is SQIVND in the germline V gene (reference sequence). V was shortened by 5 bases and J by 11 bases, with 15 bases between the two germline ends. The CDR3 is CASSPGAGEAFF. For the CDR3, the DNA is TGTGCCAGTAGTCCTGGGGCAGGAGAGGCTTTCTTT.

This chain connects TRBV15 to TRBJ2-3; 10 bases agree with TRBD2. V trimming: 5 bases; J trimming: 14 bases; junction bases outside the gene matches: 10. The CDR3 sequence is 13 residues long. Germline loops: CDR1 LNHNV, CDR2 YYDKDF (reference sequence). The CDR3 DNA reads TGTGCCACCAGCGGCCTAGCGGGGGTTTACCGGTATTTT. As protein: CATSGLAGVYRYF.

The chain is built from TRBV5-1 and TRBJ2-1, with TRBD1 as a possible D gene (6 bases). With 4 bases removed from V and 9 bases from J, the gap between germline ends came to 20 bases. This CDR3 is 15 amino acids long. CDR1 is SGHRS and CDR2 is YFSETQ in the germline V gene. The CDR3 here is CASSLGQSSLGEQFF. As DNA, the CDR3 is TGCGCCAGCAGCCTCGGACAGTCCTCGTTGGGTGAGCAGTTCTTC.

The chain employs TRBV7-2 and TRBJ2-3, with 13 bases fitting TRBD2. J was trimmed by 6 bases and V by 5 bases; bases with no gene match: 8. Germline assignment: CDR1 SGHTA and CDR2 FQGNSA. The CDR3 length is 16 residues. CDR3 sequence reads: CASSQGLAGVVDTQYF. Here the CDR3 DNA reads TGTGCCAGCAGCCAAGGACTAGCGGGAGTGGTGGATACGCAGTATTTT.

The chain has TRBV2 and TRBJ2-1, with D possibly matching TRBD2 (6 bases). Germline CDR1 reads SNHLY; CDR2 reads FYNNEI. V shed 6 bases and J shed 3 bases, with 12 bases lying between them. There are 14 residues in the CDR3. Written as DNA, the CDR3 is TGTGCCAGCAGGCCGGGGGAGGTCTACAATGAGCAGTTCTTC. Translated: CASRPGEVYNEQFF. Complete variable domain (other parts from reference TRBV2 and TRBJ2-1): EPEVTQTPSHQVTQMGQEVILRCVPISNHLYFYWYRQILGQKVEFLVSFYNNEISEKSEIFDDQFSVERPDGSNFTLKIRSTKLEDSAMYFCASRPGEVYNEQFFGPGTRLTVL.